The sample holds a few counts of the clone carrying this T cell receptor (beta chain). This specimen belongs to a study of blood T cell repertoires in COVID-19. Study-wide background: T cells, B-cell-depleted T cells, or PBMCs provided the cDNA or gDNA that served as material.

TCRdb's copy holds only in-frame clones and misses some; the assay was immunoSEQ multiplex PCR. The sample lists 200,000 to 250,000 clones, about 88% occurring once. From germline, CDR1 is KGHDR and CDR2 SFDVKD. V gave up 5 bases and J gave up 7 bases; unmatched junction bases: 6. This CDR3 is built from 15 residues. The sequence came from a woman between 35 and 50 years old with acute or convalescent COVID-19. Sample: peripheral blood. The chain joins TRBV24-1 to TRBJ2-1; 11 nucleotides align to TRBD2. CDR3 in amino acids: CATSVGSGGANEQFF. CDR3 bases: TGTGCCACCAGTGTTGGTAGCGGGGGGGCTAATGAGCAGTTCTTC.